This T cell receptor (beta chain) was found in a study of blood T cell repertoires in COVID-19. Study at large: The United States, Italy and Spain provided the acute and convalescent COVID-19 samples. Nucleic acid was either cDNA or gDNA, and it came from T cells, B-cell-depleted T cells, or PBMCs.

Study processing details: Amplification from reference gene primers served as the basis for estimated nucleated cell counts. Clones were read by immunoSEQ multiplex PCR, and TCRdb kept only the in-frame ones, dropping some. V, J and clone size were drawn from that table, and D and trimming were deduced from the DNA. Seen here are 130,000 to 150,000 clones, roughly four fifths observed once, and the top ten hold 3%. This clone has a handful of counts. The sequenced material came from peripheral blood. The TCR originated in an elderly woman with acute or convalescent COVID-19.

Here the CDR3 reads CASSPPTGQPNSPLHF. In DNA, the CDR3 is TGTGCCAGCTCACCACCGACGGGACAGCCAAATTCACCCCTCCACTTT. V usage is TRBV18 and J usage is TRBJ1-6; 7 bases line up with TRBD1. CDR1 KGHSH and CDR2 LQKENI come from the germline V gene. With 0 bases clipped from V and 7 bases from J, the junction kept 6 bases outside the gene matches. The CDR3 extends over 16 amino acids.